This section outlines one TCR beta chain sequence together with its context. Participants spanned ages about 18 to 90 years and resided in about 25 US areas. Cohorts were determined from participant-reported clinical history. These data belong to a study of blood T cell repertoires in COVID-19. Study overall: COVID-19 samples, acute and convalescent, were from the United States, Italy and Spain. The cDNA or gDNA used as material had been derived from T cells, B-cell-depleted T cells, or PBMCs.

Using immunoSEQ multiplex PCR, the repertoire was profiled, and TCRdb retains in-frame clones only, with some absent. Here the sample spans approximately 440,000 clones, about 85% being singletons. This CDR3 contains 16 residues. Germline V gives CDR1 SEHNR, CDR2 FQNEAQ (reference sequence). V dropped 5 bases and J dropped 2 bases, with 19 bases sitting between them. This sequence originates from a woman under 30 who had recovered from COVID-19. Sample: PBMCs or T cells enriched from blood (not recorded which). The J gene is TRBJ2-7, the V gene TRBV7-9; D possibly corresponds to TRBD1 (5 bases). Written as DNA, the CDR3 is TGTGCCAGCAGCCCGCAGGGAAGGGGATTAACCTACGAGCAGTACTTC. As protein: CASSPQGRGLTYEQYF.